This T cell receptor beta chain emerged from a study of cytomegalovirus exposure and HLA in healthy donors. Study conclusions and caveats: In a later analysis, TCR beta V- and J-gene trimming showed a link to a missense DCLRE1C variant. A prior analysis recorded that most TCR beta V segments were productive about 87% or about 30% of the time. DRB1 showed the most TCR associations and HLA-C the fewest in a later analysis, as rates varied by HLA locus.

CDR1 and CDR2 from the germline V gene are DFQATT and SNEGSKA (reference sequence). Trimming stripped 8 bases from V and 4 bases from J, with 11 bases between. The CDR3 is 11 residues long. On this clone itself: The antigen is undetermined.

The PCR was carried out with 60 Vbeta primers and 13 Jbeta primers. The repertoire was sequenced with immunoSEQ multiplex PCR; TCRdb's copy has only in-frame clones and lacks some. This table has approximately 100,000 clones, roughly 10% appearing once. The source is a man over 45 in good health and CMV-seropositive. The chain combines TRBV20-1 with TRBJ1-1; no reliable D call. The sequencing input was PBMCs. Here the CDR3 DNA reads TGCAGTCCTCAGGATGTCACTGAAGCTTTCTTT. Its translation: CSPQDVTEAFF.